These 17 T cell receptor beta chains were all obtained from the same sample, sequenced in a study of blood T cell repertoires in COVID-19. Repertoires were generated with immunoSEQ multiplex PCR, while TCRdb's copy carries only in-frame clones and drops some. The sample has about 50,000 clones, more than 90% seen once. Sequencing input: peripheral blood. Receptors were obtained from a human donor in a cohort sampled during active COVID-19.

The chain has TRBV6-5 and TRBJ1-5; D not resolved. V was cut by 7 bases and J by 7 bases, with 8 bases left in between. The CDR3 extends over 11 amino acids. CDR1 is MNHEY and CDR2 is SVGAGI in the germline V gene. This chain's CDR3 is CASTARQPQHF. In DNA form, the CDR3 reads TGTGCCAGCACCGCACGGCAGCCCCAGCATTTT.

The gene calls are TRBV6-2 or TRBV6-3 and TRBJ2-1; perhaps TRBD2 as D (5 bases). Germline V gives CDR1 MNHEY, CDR2 SVGEGT. Trimming pared 5 bases from V and 4 bases from J, leaving 12 bases between. The CDR3 runs 14 residues. The CDR3 region is CASSPSPGYNEQFF. The CDR3 coding sequence is TGTGCCAGCAGTCCGTCCCCGGGATACAATGAGCAGTTCTTC.

The chain employs TRBV21-1 and TRBJ2-7; TRBD1, as called in the table, went unchecked against the DNA. TRBV21-1 is a pseudogene locus. The CDR3 consists of 15 residues. The CDR3 nucleotides read TGTGCCAGCAGCAAAGGGGCAGGGGGTTTCTACGAGCAGTACGTC. Translation: CASSKGAGGFYEQYV.

The chain employs TRBV4-1 and TRBJ2-7; TRBD1 matches 7 bases. CDR1 and CDR2 (germline): MGHRA, YSYEKL. V lost 0 bases, J lost 5 bases, and 13 bases stayed unmatched. There are 17 residues in the CDR3. The CDR3 bases are TGCGCCAGCAGCCAAGATCCCTTTCGTCTAGGGGGCCACGAGCAGTACTTC. Amino acids: CASSQDPFRLGGHEQYF.

The chain couples TRBV5-1 to TRBJ1-2; 8 positions agree with TRBD1. Germline CDR1 and CDR2: SGHRS and YFSETQ. This CDR3 contains 13 residues. V trimming: 3 bases; J trimming: 6 bases; junction bases outside the gene matches: 4. The CDR3: CASSSGQGHGYTF. CDR3 nucleotides: TGCGCCAGCAGCTCAGGACAGGGCCATGGCTACACCTTC.

The CDR3 here is CAWRRLRQGETQYF. CDR3 nucleotide sequence: TGTGCCTGGCGCCGCCTTCGACAGGGGGAGACCCAGTACTTC. This rearrangement joins TRBV30 to TRBJ2-5; 8 bases line up with TRBD1. V lost 5 bases, J lost 5 bases, and 10 bases stayed unmatched. The CDR3 totals 14 residues. Germline-derived CDR1 and CDR2 are GTSNPN and SVGIG (reference sequence).

The V call is TRBV7-3, the J call TRBJ2-5, with 9 nucleotides matching TRBD2. V shed 5 bases, J shed 4 bases, and the junction held 8 bases outside the gene matches. The CDR3 is 15 amino acids. Germline CDR1 is SGHTA and CDR2 is FQGTGA. CDR3 residues: CASSPGGRARETQYF. Here the CDR3 DNA reads TGTGCCAGCAGCCCAGGCGGGAGGGCCCGAGAGACCCAGTACTTC.

The chain carries TRBV11-2 and TRBJ2-5; tentatively, D is TRBD2 (5 bases). Germline V gene lookup returns CDR1 SGHAT and CDR2 FQNNGV. This CDR3 contains 13 residues. Between the trimmed V and J ends, which lost 6 bases and 5 bases, there was a span of 13 bases. The CDR3 nucleotides read TGTGCCAGCAGTACGGGAAGGATGGAGACCCAGTACTTC. Its protein product is CASSTGRMETQYF.

The rearrangement uses TRBV10-3 and TRBJ2-1, with 13 bases fitting TRBD2. The CDR3 is 15 residues long. Trimming removed 8 bases from V and 6 bases from J; junction bases left unmatched: 7. CDR1 and CDR2 (germline): ENHRY, SYGVKD. CDR3 DNA sequence: TGTGCCATCCGAGAAGGGACTAGCGGGGTCAATGAGCAGTTCTTC. It yields the protein CAIREGTSGVNEQFF.

This clone was detected once. The rearrangement links TRBV18 to TRBJ2-7, with TRBD2 matching 8 bases. Germline CDR1 reads KGHSH; CDR2 reads LQKENI. This CDR3 has 15 amino acids. Trimming at V came to 1 base and at J to 5 bases, leaving 7 bases not matched to a gene. This CDR3 is CASSPQGLEFHEQYF. The DNA of the CDR3 is TGTGCCAGCTCACCACAGGGACTAGAGTTCCACGAGCAGTACTTC.

The genes are TRBV6-5 and TRBJ2-7, with D perhaps matching TRBD1 (6 bases). This CDR3 comprises 13 residues. V lost 4 bases and J lost 3, with 10 bases in between. CDR1 is MNHEY and CDR2 is SVGAGI in the germline V gene. The CDR3 spells CASSSEQGYEQYV. The CDR3 coding sequence is TGTGCCAGCAGTTCAGAACAGGGCTACGAGCAGTACGTC.

The chain couples TRBV7-8 to TRBJ2-5; 8 nucleotides line up with TRBD1. Germline V CDR1 and CDR2: SGHVS, FQNEAQ. V lost 5 bases to trimming and J lost 1 base; unmatched junction nucleotides: 3. This CDR3 is built from 14 residues. CDR3 sequence: CASSVDRAQETQYF. In nucleotides, the CDR3 is TGTGCCAGCAGCGTGGACAGGGCCCAAGAGACCCAGTACTTC.

V and J are TRBV5-4 and TRBJ2-7; TRBD2 aligns across 7 bases. Germline assignment: CDR1 SGHNT and CDR2 YYREEE (reference sequence). V lost 0 bases, J lost 3 bases, and 9 bases stayed unmatched. The CDR3 consists of 16 residues. For the CDR3, the DNA is TGTGCCAGCAGCTTGGGGGGAGCGGGAAGTTTCTACGAGCAGTACTTC. Its translation: CASSLGGAGSFYEQYF.

J is TRBJ1-5 and V is TRBV5-1; 10 bases align to TRBD1. This CDR3 is built from 16 residues. The V gene's germline CDR1 is SGHRS and CDR2 YFSETQ. Trimming removed 3 bases from V and 7 bases from J; junction bases left unmatched: 10. The CDR3 is CASSSEGTGVDQPQHF. The CDR3, as DNA: TGCGCCAGCAGCTCTGAAGGGACAGGGGTTGACCAGCCCCAGCATTTT.

The rearrangement links TRBV6-6 to TRBJ1-5; a possible D gene is TRBD1 (6 bases). The CDR3 loop spans 16 amino acids. Germline V gives CDR1 MNHNY, CDR2 SVGAGI (reference sequence). V was pared by 2 bases and J by 4 bases, with 15 bases between. DNA of the CDR3: TGTGCCAGCAGTTACGAGGCAGGGGAAAAAAATCAGCCCCAGCATTTT. It encodes CASSYEAGEKNQPQHF.

The rearrangement joins TRBV28 to TRBJ1-5; D remains unclear. Looked up from germline, CDR1 is MDHEN and CDR2 is SYDVKM. This CDR3 comprises 15 residues. The ends were cut back, 2 bases at V and 3 bases at J, with 11 bases in the middle. CDR3 DNA: TGTGCCAGCAGTTTAGGCCCCTCACCCAATCAGCCCCAGCATTTT. The encoded protein is CASSLGPSPNQPQHF.

The chain combines TRBV9 with TRBJ2-1; 8 bases map to TRBD1. The CDR3 is made up of 15 amino acids. Germline loops: CDR1 SGDLS, CDR2 YYNGEE. The V segment lost 3 bases and the J segment 4 bases; nucleotides outside the gene matches: 6. The CDR3 reads CASSEEDREYNEQFF. CDR3 DNA: TGTGCCAGCAGCGAAGAGGACAGGGAATACAATGAGCAGTTCTTC.